These 29 T cell receptor beta chains came from one sample sequenced in a study of beta chain features in type 1 diabetes. Expressed TCRB transcripts were sequenced because the isolated RNA had all been reverse transcribed beforehand. Only in-frame clones appear in the TCRdb table, and some are missing; sequencing was by immunoSEQ multiplex PCR. The table records about 620,000 clones, around 16% of them present only once. The sequenced sample was naive CD4+ T cells from blood. Receptors originate from a man between 18 and 29 years old in good health.

The chain is built from TRBV28 and TRBJ2-3, with a possible D match to TRBD2 (6 bases). Germline values: CDR1 MDHEN, CDR2 SYDVKM. CDR3 length: 16 residues. V shed 3 bases and J shed 4 bases, with 17 bases lying between them. The CDR3 sequence: CASSLGRGAHSDTQYF. In DNA form, the CDR3 reads TGTGCCAGCAGTTTGGGGCGCGGGGCCCACTCAGATACGCAGTATTTT.

With respect to this clone: The sample holds other DNA sequences that translate to the same CDR3. The gene calls are TRBV19 and TRBJ2-6, with a possible D match to TRBD2 (5 bases). Germline V lookup: CDR1 LNHDA, CDR2 SQIVND (reference sequence). The V gene lost 1 base and the J gene lost 4 bases, with 8 bases spanning the gap. This CDR3 region has 15 residues. CDR3: CASSIGGSGANVLTF. The CDR3 region has the DNA TGTGCCAGTAGTATAGGAGGGTCCGGGGCCAACGTCCTGACTTTC.

The rearrangement joins TRBV7-9 to TRBJ1-6; 9 bases are a match to TRBD1. Germline trimming cut 4 bases from V and 5 bases from J; bases unmatched to any gene: 12. Germline V CDR1 and CDR2: SEHNR, FQNEAQ (reference sequence). The CDR3 covers 18 residues. The CDR3 spells CASSSPTGGAPDNSPLHF. DNA of the CDR3: TGTGCCAGCAGCTCACCCACAGGGGGCGCCCCTGATAATTCACCCCTCCACTTT.

This clone was seen only a few times. This chain links TRBV6-6 with TRBJ2-7; tentatively, D is TRBD1 or TRBD2 (7 bases each). CDR1 is MNHNY and CDR2 is SVGAGI in the germline V gene (reference sequence). This CDR3 is 12 amino acids long. The germline V and J ends were trimmed by 10 bases and 3 bases, with 13 bases remaining between them. The CDR3 protein is CATGGGRYEQYF. CDR3 nucleotides: TGTGCCACAGGGGGGGGGCGCTACGAGCAGTACTTC.

The chain has TRBV7-9 and TRBJ2-1; 10 bases are a match to TRBD2. The CDR3 is 15 amino acids. Germline trimming cut 1 base from V and 6 bases from J; bases unmatched to any gene: 3. CDR1 SEHNR and CDR2 FQNEAQ come from the germline V gene (reference sequence). The CDR3 reads CASSLELAGPNEQFF. The CDR3 coding sequence is TGTGCCAGCAGCTTAGAACTAGCGGGACCCAATGAGCAGTTCTTC.

The DNA for the CDR3 is TGTGCCAGCTCACCGAACAGGGCATTGATCTCTGGGGCCAACGTCCTGACTTTC. Translating it yields CASSPNRALISGANVLTF. The V gene is TRBV18, the J gene TRBJ2-6; D is perhaps TRBD1 (6 bases). V lost 3 bases, J lost 0 bases, and 15 bases lay in between. The CDR3 loop spans 18 amino acids. CDR1 is KGHSH and CDR2 is LQKENI in the germline V gene.

The rearrangement links TRBV15 to TRBJ1-2; weak D call: TRBD1 (5 bases). Germline V gene sequence: CDR1 LNHNV, CDR2 YYDKDF (reference sequence). CDR3 length: 16 residues. V dropped 0 bases and J dropped 0 bases, with 11 bases sitting between them. CDR3 amino acids: CATSRDAQGANYGYTF. The CDR3, as DNA: TGTGCCACCAGCAGAGATGCCCAGGGTGCTAACTATGGCTACACCTTC.

This clone has more than one count but fewer than ten. The rearrangement joins TRBV12-5 to TRBJ2-3; a weak D match, TRBD2 (6 bases). This CDR3 is 14 amino acids long. Germline V gene lookup returns CDR1 LGHNT and CDR2 FRNRAP. The V and J ends lost 6 bases and 8 bases respectively, with 18 bases between them. Here the CDR3 reads CASGSGTGVSTQYF. For the CDR3, the DNA is TGTGCTAGTGGCTCCGGGACGGGGGTTTCTACGCAGTATTTT.

The chain recombines TRBV15 with TRBJ2-5; 7 positions match TRBD1. Germline CDR1 and CDR2: LNHNV and YYDKDF (reference sequence). The CDR3 consists of 15 residues. V dropped 5 bases and J dropped 0; count of bases not matched to a gene: 6. CDR3: CATSRSTGNQETQYF. The CDR3 DNA reads as TGTGCCACCAGCCGATCGACAGGGAACCAAGAGACCCAGTACTTC.

This chain connects TRBV7-9 to TRBJ1-1; tentative D call: TRBD1 (5 bases). Germline CDR1 is SEHNR and CDR2 is FQNEAQ (reference sequence). V was cut by 0 bases and J by 11 bases, with 16 bases left in between. The CDR3 spans 14 residues. CDR3 in amino acids: CASSLAQGVMQAFF. In nucleotides, the CDR3 is TGTGCCAGCAGCTTAGCACAAGGGGTAATGCAGGCTTTCTTT.

This clone was picked up many times. This chain links TRBV5-4 with TRBJ1-6; 9 nucleotides line up with TRBD1. The CDR3 spans 14 residues. The V gene end was trimmed by 4 bases and the J gene end by 15 bases; junction bases not matched to a gene: 11. The germline V gene encodes CDR1 SGHNT and CDR2 YYREEE (reference sequence). The chain's CDR3 is CASSPGQGYRFLHF. DNA for the CDR3: TGTGCCAGCAGCCCAGGACAGGGGTATAGATTCCTCCACTTT.

In this sample, this clone turned up a few times. This sequence joins TRBV5-1 and TRBJ2-7; D may be TRBD1 (8 bases). The CDR3 contains 12 residues. Trimming removed 7 bases from V and 7 bases from J, with 15 bases in between. Looked up from germline, CDR1 is SGHRS and CDR2 is YFSETQ. The CDR3 DNA reads TGCGCCAGCGGGACTACAGGGGGTGAGCAGTACTTC. It specifies CASGTTGGEQYF.

CDR3 loop: CASSQWFPGQKIDQYF. The CDR3 nucleotides are TGCGCCAGCAGTCAATGGTTCCCGGGCCAGAAAATCGACCAGTACTTC. The chain joins TRBV23-1 to TRBJ2-5; D gene uncertain. TRBV23-1 falls under the ORF class, with uncertain function. The V gene lost 1 base and the J gene lost 10 bases, with 22 bases spanning the gap. CDR3 size: 16 residues.

In DNA, the CDR3 is TGTGCCAGCCGGCGGGGGGGTAGCACAGATACGCAGTATTTT. Amino acids: CASRRGGSTDTQYF. V gene TRBV6-6 combines with J gene TRBJ2-3, with 9 bases aligning to TRBD2. V lost 8 bases, J lost 0 bases, and 3 bases stayed unmatched. The CDR3 has 14 residues. Germline values: CDR1 MNHNY, CDR2 SVGAGI (reference sequence).

The rearrangement uses TRBV5-4 and TRBJ2-7, with 7 bases fitting TRBD1. V dropped 4 bases and J dropped 2; count of bases not matched to a gene: 9. This CDR3 has 15 amino acids. Germline V gene sequence: CDR1 SGHNT, CDR2 YYREEE (reference sequence). The CDR3 protein is CASSDTGTVAYEQYF. CDR3 DNA: TGTGCCAGCAGCGACACCGGGACAGTAGCCTACGAGCAGTACTTC.

This clone was observed a handful of times. The rearrangement uses TRBV4-1 and TRBJ1-1, with TRBD1 identical over 7 bases. The CDR3 sequence is 14 residues long. V lost 7 bases to trimming and J lost 1 base; unmatched junction nucleotides: 6. The germline V gene encodes CDR1 MGHRA and CDR2 YSYEKL. In DNA, the CDR3 is TGCGCCAGCAAGAGCACAGGGGCGAACACTGAAGCTTTCTTT. This encodes CASKSTGANTEAFF.

This chain uses TRBV6-5 with TRBJ1-6; D remains ambiguous. With 5 bases removed from V and 10 bases from J, the gap between germline ends came to 12 bases. Germline values: CDR1 MNHEY, CDR2 SVGAGI. The CDR3 is 13 amino acids. The CDR3 coding sequence is TGTGCCAGCAGTCCCCTGGACGCCTCACCCCTCCACTTT. Its translation is CASSPLDASPLHF.

This clone was picked up a small number of times. V is TRBV19 and J is TRBJ1-2; TRBD1 might be the D (5 bases). Germline V CDR1 and CDR2: LNHDA, SQIVND (reference sequence). The CDR3 covers 12 residues. The ends were cut back, 7 bases at V and 3 bases at J, with 9 bases in the middle. Written as DNA, the CDR3 is TGTGCCAGTATGGACACCCACTATGGCTACACCTTC. This gives the protein CASMDTHYGYTF.

The chain uses TRBV7-2 and TRBJ2-1; D is ambiguous. Germline loops: CDR1 SGHTA, CDR2 FQGNSA. Trimming removed 6 bases from V and 5 bases from J, with 11 bases in between. This CDR3 has 13 amino acids. This CDR3 reads CASSLRRNNEQFF. The CDR3 DNA reads TGTGCCAGCAGTCTTAGGCGCAACAATGAGCAGTTCTTC.

The chain uses TRBV30 and TRBJ1-4; D remains ambiguous. Looked up from germline, CDR1 is GTSNPN and CDR2 is SVGIG (reference sequence). The V end lost 7 bases, the J end lost 7 bases, and 16 bases lay between the germline ends. CDR3 size: 13 residues. CDR3 nucleotides: TGTGCCTCTGGAGTCCAGACCTTTGAAAAACTGTTTTTT. Amino acid sequence: CASGVQTFEKLFF.

This clone showed up just a few times. This chain's CDR3 is CASSPRDGTNYGYTF. DNA of the CDR3: TGTGCCAGCAGTCCCCGGGACGGGACCAACTATGGCTACACCTTC. The genes are TRBV6-6 and TRBJ1-2, with D possibly matching TRBD1 (5 bases). V lost 5 bases and J 2 bases, leaving 15 bases between the germline ends. Germline CDR1 MNHNY, CDR2 SVGAGI (reference sequence). The CDR3 has 15 amino acids.

The chain has TRBV9 and TRBJ1-6; D perhaps matches TRBD1 (5 bases). CDR3 length equals 14 residues. From germline, CDR1 is SGDLS and CDR2 YYNGEE. Trimming removed 0 bases at V and 9 bases at J, with 10 bases between. CDR3 residues: CASSVAGKGSPLHF. CDR3 bases: TGTGCCAGCAGCGTAGCAGGGAAGGGTTCACCCCTCCACTTT.

The chain combines TRBV4-3 with TRBJ2-2; no firm D call. Germline V CDR1 and CDR2: LGHNA, YSLEER. Trimming left V 4 bases short and J 0 bases short, with 15 bases between. The CDR3 sequence is 17 residues long. As DNA, the CDR3 is TGCGCCAGCAGCCGGATGGCTCGGCAAACGAACACCGGGGAGCTGTTTTTT. As protein: CASSRMARQTNTGELFF.

This chain links TRBV7-6 with TRBJ1-1; 9 nucleotides line up with TRBD1. Germline V CDR1 and CDR2: SGHVS, FNYEAQ. The CDR3 totals 18 residues. V gave up 2 bases and J gave up 5 bases; unmatched junction bases: 15. CDR3 nucleotides: TGTGCCAGCAGCTTAACACCACCGGGACAGGGTAGTCGGACTGAAGCTTTCTTT. This gives the protein CASSLTPPGQGSRTEAFF.

The V call is TRBV29-1, the J call TRBJ2-4, with D unclear. Germline CDR1 is SQVTM and CDR2 is ANQGSEA. The CDR3 extends over 15 amino acids. The V end was cut by 5 bases, the J end by 0 bases, with 14 bases between. The CDR3 DNA is TGCAGCGTTAGTACAGAGATACTAGCCAAAAACATTCAGTACTTC. It encodes CSVSTEILAKNIQYF.

This clone has just a few counts. The chain links TRBV25-1 to TRBJ2-1; TRBD2 matches 9 bases. Germline V gene data show CDR1 as MGHDK and CDR2 as SYGVNS. V trimming: 5 bases; J trimming: 3 bases; junction bases outside the gene matches: 11. CDR3 length equals 17 residues. The chain's CDR3 is CASSPRGLAGFYNEQFF. The CDR3 region has the DNA TGTGCCAGCAGTCCAAGAGGGCTAGCGGGATTCTACAATGAGCAGTTCTTC.

In its sample, this clone was seen a few times. The chain employs TRBV7-2 and TRBJ1-2, with a tentative D call TRBD1 (5 bases). V gave up 1 base and J gave up 6 bases, with 6 bases separating them. CDR1 and CDR2 from the germline V gene are SGHTA and FQGNSA. The CDR3 spans 12 residues. The CDR3 here is CASSLDRNGYTF. The CDR3 DNA is TGTGCCAGCAGCTTAGACAGGAATGGCTACACCTTC.

The V call is TRBV5-6, the J call TRBJ2-3, with unresolved D. V lost 4 bases to trimming and J lost 1 base, with 13 bases between them. Germline CDR1 and CDR2: SGHDT and YYEEEE. The CDR3 spans 15 residues. CDR3 residues: CASSLPGQRTDTQYF. CDR3 bases: TGTGCCAGCAGCCTGCCGGGCCAGCGCACAGATACGCAGTATTTT. The full variable domain, in which reference TRBV5-6 and TRBJ2-3 provide the parts outside the CDR3, is DAGVTQSPTHLIKTRGQQVTLRCSPKSGHDTVSWYQQALGQGPQFIFQYYEEEERQRGNFPDRFSGHQFPNYSSELNVNALLLGDSALYLCASSLPGQRTDTQYFGPGTRLTVL.

The V gene is TRBV27, the J gene TRBJ1-2; D is perhaps TRBD1 (5 bases). V was trimmed by 6 bases and J by 2 bases, leaving 10 bases between them. In germline, CDR1 is MNHEY, CDR2 SMNVEV (reference sequence). CDR3 size: 13 residues. In DNA form, the CDR3 reads TGTGCCAGCAGAAGGGACCTGAACTATGGCTACACCTTC. It is translated as CASRRDLNYGYTF.